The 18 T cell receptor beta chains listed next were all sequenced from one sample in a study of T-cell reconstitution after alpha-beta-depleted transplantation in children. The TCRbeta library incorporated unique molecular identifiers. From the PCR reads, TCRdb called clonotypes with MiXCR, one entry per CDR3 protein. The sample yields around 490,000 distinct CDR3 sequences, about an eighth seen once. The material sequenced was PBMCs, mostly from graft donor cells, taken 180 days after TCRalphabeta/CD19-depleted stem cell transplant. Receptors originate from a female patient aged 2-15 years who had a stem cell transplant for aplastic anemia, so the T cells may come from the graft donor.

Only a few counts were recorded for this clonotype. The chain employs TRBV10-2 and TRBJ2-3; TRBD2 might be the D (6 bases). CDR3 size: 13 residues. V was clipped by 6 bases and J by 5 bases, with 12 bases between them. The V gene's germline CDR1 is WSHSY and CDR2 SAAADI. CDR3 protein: CASRGSAGDTQYF. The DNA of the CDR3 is TGCGCCAGCAGGGGCTCAGCGGGAGATACGCAGTATTTT.

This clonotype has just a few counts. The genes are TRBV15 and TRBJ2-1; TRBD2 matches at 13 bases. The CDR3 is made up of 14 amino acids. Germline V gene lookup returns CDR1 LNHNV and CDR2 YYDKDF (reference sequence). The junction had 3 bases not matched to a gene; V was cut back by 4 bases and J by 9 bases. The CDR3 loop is CATSKLAGGPEQFF. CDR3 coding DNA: TGTGCCACCAGCAAACTAGCGGGAGGGCCTGAGCAGTTCTTC.

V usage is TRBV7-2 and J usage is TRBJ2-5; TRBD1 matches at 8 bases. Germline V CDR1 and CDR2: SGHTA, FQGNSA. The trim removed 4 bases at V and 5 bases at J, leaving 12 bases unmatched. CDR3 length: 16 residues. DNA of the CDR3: TGTGCCAGCAGCTACCCCAAGACAGGGGTCCAGGAGACCCAGTACTTC. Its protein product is CASSYPKTGVQETQYF.

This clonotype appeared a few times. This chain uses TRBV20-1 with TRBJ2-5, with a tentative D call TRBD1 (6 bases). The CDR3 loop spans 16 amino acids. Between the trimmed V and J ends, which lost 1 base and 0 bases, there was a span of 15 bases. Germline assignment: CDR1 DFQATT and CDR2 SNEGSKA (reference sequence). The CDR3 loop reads CSARGLTGRYQETQYF. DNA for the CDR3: TGCAGTGCTAGAGGCCTGACAGGCAGGTACCAAGAGACCCAGTACTTC.

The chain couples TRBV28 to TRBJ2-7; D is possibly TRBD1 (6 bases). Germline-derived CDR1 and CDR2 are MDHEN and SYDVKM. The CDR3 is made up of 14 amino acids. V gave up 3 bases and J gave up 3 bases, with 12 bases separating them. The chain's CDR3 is CASSFGDIDYEQYV. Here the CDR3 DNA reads TGTGCCAGCAGTTTCGGGGACATAGACTACGAGCAGTACGTC.

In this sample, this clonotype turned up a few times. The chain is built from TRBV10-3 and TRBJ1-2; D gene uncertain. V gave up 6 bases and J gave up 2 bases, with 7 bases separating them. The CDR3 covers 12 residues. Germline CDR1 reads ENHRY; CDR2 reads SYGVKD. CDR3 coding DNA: TGTGCCATCAGGAGCGGAAACTATGGCTACACCTTC. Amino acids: CAIRSGNYGYTF.

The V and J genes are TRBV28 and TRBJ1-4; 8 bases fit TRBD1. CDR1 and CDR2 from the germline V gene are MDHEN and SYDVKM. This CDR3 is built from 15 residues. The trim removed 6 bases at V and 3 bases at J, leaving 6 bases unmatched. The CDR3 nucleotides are TGTGCCAGCAGGGGGACAGGACTACCTAATGAAAAACTGTTTTTT. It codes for CASRGTGLPNEKLFF.

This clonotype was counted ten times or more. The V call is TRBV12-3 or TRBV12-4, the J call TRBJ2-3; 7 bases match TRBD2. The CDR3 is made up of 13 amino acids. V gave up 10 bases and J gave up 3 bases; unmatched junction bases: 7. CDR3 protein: CATAGSGTDTQYF. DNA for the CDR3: TGTGCCACCGCAGGTAGCGGGACAGATACGCAGTATTTT.

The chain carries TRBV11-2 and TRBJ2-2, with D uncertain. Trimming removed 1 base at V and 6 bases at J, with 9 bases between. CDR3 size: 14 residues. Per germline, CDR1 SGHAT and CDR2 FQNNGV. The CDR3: CASSLVGHAGELFF. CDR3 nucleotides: TGTGCCAGCAGCTTAGTTGGCCACGCCGGGGAGCTGTTTTTT.

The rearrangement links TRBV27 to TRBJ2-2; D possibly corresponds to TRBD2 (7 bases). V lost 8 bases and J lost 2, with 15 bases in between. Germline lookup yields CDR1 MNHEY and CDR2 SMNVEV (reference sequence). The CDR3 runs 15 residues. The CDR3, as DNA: TGTGCCAGCGGGGGGCGGGGGCTAAACACCGGGGAGCTGTTTTTT. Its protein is CASGGRGLNTGELFF.

In DNA form, the CDR3 reads TGTGCCAGCAGCACAGCCGGGACTAGCGTTCAGCAGTACGTC. Translated: CASSTAGTSVQQYV. This chain links TRBV5-5 with TRBJ2-7, with 10 nucleotides matching TRBD2. Germline CDR1 is SGHKS and CDR2 is YYEKEE (reference sequence). Trimming at V came to 4 bases and at J to 8 bases, leaving 9 bases not matched to a gene. CDR3 length: 14 residues.

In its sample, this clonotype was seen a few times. The CDR3 sequence: CATARGSNQPQHF. The CDR3 bases are TGTGCCACCGCCAGGGGAAGCAATCAGCCCCAGCATTTT. V and J are TRBV6-1 and TRBJ1-5, with D tentatively TRBD1 (6 bases). The CDR3 is 13 residues long. Germline CDR1 is MNHNS and CDR2 is SASEGT. With 10 bases removed from V and 1 base from J, the gap between germline ends came to 11 bases.

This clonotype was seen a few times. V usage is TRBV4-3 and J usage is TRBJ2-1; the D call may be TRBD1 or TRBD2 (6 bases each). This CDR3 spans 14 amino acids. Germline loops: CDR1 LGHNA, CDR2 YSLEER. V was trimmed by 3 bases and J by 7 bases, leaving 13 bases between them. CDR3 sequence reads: CASSHPGGRNEQFF. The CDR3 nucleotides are TGCGCCAGCAGCCACCCTGGGGGGCGGAATGAGCAGTTCTTC.

The CDR3 DNA reads as TGCAGCGTTGTGGGGACCCGGAGCACAGATACGCAGTATTTT. It yields the protein CSVVGTRSTDTQYF. The V gene is TRBV29-1, the J gene TRBJ2-3; D may be TRBD1 or TRBD2 (5 bases each). V dropped 4 bases and J dropped 0 bases, with 11 bases sitting between them. Germline CDR1 is SQVTM and CDR2 is ANQGSEA. The CDR3 is 14 residues long.

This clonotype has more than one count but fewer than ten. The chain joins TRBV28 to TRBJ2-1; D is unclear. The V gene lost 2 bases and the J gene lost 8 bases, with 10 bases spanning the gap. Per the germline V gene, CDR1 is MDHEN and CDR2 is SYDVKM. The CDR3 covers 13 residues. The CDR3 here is CASSLGRAYEQFF. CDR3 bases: TGTGCCAGCAGTTTAGGCCGGGCGTATGAGCAGTTCTTC.

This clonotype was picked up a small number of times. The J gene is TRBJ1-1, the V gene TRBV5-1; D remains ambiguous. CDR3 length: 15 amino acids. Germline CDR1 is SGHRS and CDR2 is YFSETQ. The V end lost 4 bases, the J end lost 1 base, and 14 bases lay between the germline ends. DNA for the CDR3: TGCGCCAGCAGCACCCCACCAGCCGGGAACACTGAAGCTTTCTTT. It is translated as CASSTPPAGNTEAFF.

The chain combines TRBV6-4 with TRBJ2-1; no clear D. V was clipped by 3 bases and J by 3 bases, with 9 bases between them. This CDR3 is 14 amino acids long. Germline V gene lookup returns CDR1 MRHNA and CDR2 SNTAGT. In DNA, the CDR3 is TGTGCCAGCAGTGAAACCTCTAGCTACAATGAGCAGTTCTTC. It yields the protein CASSETSSYNEQFF.

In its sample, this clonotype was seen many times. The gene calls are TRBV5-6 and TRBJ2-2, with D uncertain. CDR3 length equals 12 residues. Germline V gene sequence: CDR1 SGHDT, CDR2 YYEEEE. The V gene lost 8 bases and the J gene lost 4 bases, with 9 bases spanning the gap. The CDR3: CARHMGTGELFF. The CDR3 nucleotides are TGTGCCAGACACATGGGCACCGGGGAGCTGTTTTTT.